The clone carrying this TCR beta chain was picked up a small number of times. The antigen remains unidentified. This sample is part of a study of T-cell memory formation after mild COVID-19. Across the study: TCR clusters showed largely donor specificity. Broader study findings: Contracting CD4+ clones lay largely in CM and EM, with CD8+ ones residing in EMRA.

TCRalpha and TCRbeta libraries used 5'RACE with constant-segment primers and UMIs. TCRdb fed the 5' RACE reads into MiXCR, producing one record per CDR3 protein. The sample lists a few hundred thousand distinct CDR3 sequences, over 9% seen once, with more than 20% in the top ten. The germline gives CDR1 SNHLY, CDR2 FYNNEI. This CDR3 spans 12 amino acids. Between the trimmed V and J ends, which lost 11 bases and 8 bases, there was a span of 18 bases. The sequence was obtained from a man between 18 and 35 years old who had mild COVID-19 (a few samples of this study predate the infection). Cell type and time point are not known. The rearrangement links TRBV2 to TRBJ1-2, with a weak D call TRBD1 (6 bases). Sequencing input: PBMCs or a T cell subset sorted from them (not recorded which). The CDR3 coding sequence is TGTGCCGGCGAGGGGGGGGCGCGAGGCTACACCTTC. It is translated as CAGEGGARGYTF. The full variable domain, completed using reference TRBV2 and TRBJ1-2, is EPEVTQTPSHQVTQMGQEVILRCVPISNHLYFYWYRQILGQKVEFLVSFYNNEISEKSEIFDDQFSVERPDGSNFTLKIRSTKLEDSAMYFCAGEGGARGYTFGSGTRLTVV.